This TCR beta chain was observed in a study of blood T cell repertoires in COVID-19. TCRdb's table, derived via immunoSEQ multiplex PCR, lists solely in-frame clones and lacks some. The sample records tens of thousands of clones, approximately 82% being singletons. The CDR3 loop spans 16 amino acids. The V end lost 3 bases, the J end lost 3 bases, and 17 bases lay between the germline ends. The germline gives CDR1 LGHDT, CDR2 YNNKEL (reference sequence). This clone came up a few times. The chain combines TRBV3-1 (or the pseudogene TRBV3-2) with TRBJ2-5, with D perhaps TRBD1 (6 bases). Sequenced: peripheral blood. The receptor was isolated from a human donor in a cohort sampled during active COVID-19. The CDR3: CASSHLRGAGEETQYF. DNA of the CDR3: TGTGCCAGCAGCCATCTCCGAGGGGCAGGGGAAGAGACCCAGTACTTC.